The rows below give T cell receptor beta chains drawn from one sample of a study of blood T cell repertoires in COVID-19. The method was immunoSEQ multiplex PCR; TCRdb's version includes in-frame clones alone and lacks a portion of them. The repertoire holds 300,000 to 350,000 clones, roughly 90% seen once, with approximately 0.99% in the top ten. Sequencing used PBMCs or T cells enriched from blood (not recorded which). The receptors derive from a woman aged 25 to 39 who had recovered from COVID-19. Each CDR3 is given with its conserved first and last residue. A D gene is named only where the DNA matches it firmly. The size of a clone is reported for some rows only, either as once, few or many, or as a class for expanded clones.

TRBV20-1,TRBJ2-5,-,-,CSASLAGQLQETQYF,TGCAGTGCTAGTCTGGCAGGACAACTTCAAGAGACCCAGTACTTC
TRBV7-8,TRBJ2-7,-,-,CASSLVSGAGLDHEQYF,TGTGCCAGCAGCTTAGTTTCCGGTGCAGGGTTGGACCACGAGCAGTACTTC
TRBV10-2,TRBJ1-5,-,-,CASSGIGSNQPQHF,TGCGCCAGCAGTGGGATCGGGAGCAATCAGCCCCAGCATTTT
TRBV11-3,TRBJ2-3,-,-,CASSLGVFEVSTDTQYF,TGTGCCAGCAGCTTAGGGGTTTTTGAGGTTAGCACAGATACGCAGTATTTT
TRBV29-1,TRBJ2-7,-,-,CSPPREELYEQYF,TGCAGTCCTCCGAGGGAGGAGCTCTACGAGCAGTACTTC
TRBV5-6,TRBJ1-5,-,TRBD1,CASSGGQGSGQPQHF,TGTGCCAGCAGCGGGGGACAGGGGTCGGGTCAGCCCCAGCATTTT
TRBV21-1,TRBJ2-7,-,-,CASSKGGQEEFTLDEQYF,TGTGCCAGCAGCAAAGGTGGACAGGAAGAGTTTACCCTGGACGAGCAGTACTTC
TRBV28,TRBJ2-5,-,-,CASRFRETQYF,TGTGCCAGCAGATTCAGAGAGACCCAGTACTTC
TRBV6-2/TRBV6-3,TRBJ1-2,-,TRBD1,CASSYPGTVGLGYTF,TGTGCCAGCAGTTACCCCGGGACAGTGGGGCTTGGCTACACCTTC
TRBV5-4,TRBJ1-1,once,-,CASSLVAENTEAFF,TGTGCCAGCAGCTTGGTGGCAGAGAACACTGAAGCTTTCTTT
TRBV14,TRBJ1-1,once,-,CASSQLNTEAFF,TGTGCCAGCAGCCAACTAAACACTGAAGCTTTCTTT
TRBV7-9,TRBJ2-1,-,TRBD2,CASRRKEGGPGLAVMSSYNEQFF,TGTGCCAGCAGAAGGAAGGAGGGCGGACCGGGACTAGCGGTCATGAGCTCCTACAATGAGCAGTTCTTC
TRBV11-2,TRBJ1-2,few,-,CASSLRLHYGYTF,TGTGCCAGCAGCTTGAGACTGCACTATGGCTACACCTTC
TRBV19,TRBJ2-7,few,-,CASTKGPTYEQYF,TGTGCCAGTACGAAGGGGCCGACCTACGAGCAGTACTTC
TRBV5-1,TRBJ2-1,-,TRBD2,CASSAVAGGDNEQFF,TGCGCCAGCAGCGCCGTAGCGGGGGGAGACAATGAGCAGTTCTTC
TRBV6-6,TRBJ2-6,few,TRBD2,CASSPTQGLNWGANVLTF,TGTGCCAGCAGTCCTACCCAGGGACTAAATTGGGGGGCCAACGTCCTGACTTTC
TRBV27,TRBJ1-2,-,TRBD1,CASSYRQGSNYGYTF,TGTGCCAGCAGTTATCGACAGGGATCAAACTATGGCTACACCTTC
TRBV19,TRBJ2-5,-,TRBD2,CASREAGGTQYF,TGTGCCAGTAGGGAAGCGGGGGGGACCCAGTACTTC
TRBV5-5,TRBJ1-5,-,-,CASSPSGNSNQPQHF,TGTGCCAGCAGCCCATCAGGGAATAGCAATCAGCCCCAGCATTTT
TRBV15,TRBJ2-5,-,TRBD1,CATSGTDRGLYETQYF,TGTGCCACCAGCGGAACCGACAGGGGGCTTTACGAGACCCAGTACTTC